Following are 30 T cell receptor beta chains from one sample sequenced in a study of human T cells and chemical hapten exposure. Using its own MiXCR run on the RACE reads, TCRdb lists one record per CDR3 protein. Altogether around 300,000 distinct CDR3 sequences are present, around 7.3% being singletons, with the ten largest covering around 1.2%. The time point is: pre-sensitization, week 0. Described treatment: therapeutic diphenylcyclopropenone sensitization with weekly scalp DPC. The input for sequencing was whole blood, taken in connection with sensitization to the hapten diphenylcyclopropenone (DPC). The receptors come from a man younger than 35 with alopecia areata. Some clones in this sample may be carry-over from other donors' samples.

This clonotype was seen only a few times. The rearrangement uses TRBV6-2 or TRBV6-3 and TRBJ2-5; 8 bases match TRBD1. This CDR3 is built from 13 residues. In germline, CDR1 is MNHEY, CDR2 SVGEGT. Unmatched junction bases numbered 7, after V lost 6 bases and J lost 7 bases. Here the CDR3 DNA reads TGTGCCAGCAGCCCCGGACAGGGTGCGACCCAGTACTTC. As protein: CASSPGQGATQYF.

This clonotype occurred a few times. CDR3 bases: TGTGCCAGCAGCCGACAGGGGCCAGCTAGCACAGATACGCAGTATTTT. Encoded protein: CASSRQGPASTDTQYF. The rearrangement links TRBV6-1 to TRBJ2-3, with 8 positions matching TRBD1. This CDR3 region has 16 residues. The J segment lost 0 bases and the V segment lost 6 bases, leaving 8 bases of the junction unmatched. Looked up from germline, CDR1 is MNHNS and CDR2 is SASEGT.

The chain has TRBV29-1 and TRBJ1-1; 7 nucleotides match TRBD1. CDR1 is SQVTM and CDR2 is ANQGSEA in the germline V gene. The CDR3 contains 14 residues. Trimming at V came to 3 bases and at J to 6 bases, leaving 10 bases not matched to a gene. The CDR3 DNA reads as TGCAGCGTTGATTTCTTACAGGGGTCCGCTGAAGCTTTCTTT. Protein: CSVDFLQGSAEAFF.

This clonotype was recorded a few times. The chain has TRBV7-9 and TRBJ2-1; 9 nucleotides agree with TRBD2. With V trimmed by 6 bases and J by 3 bases, 9 bases remained unmatched. This CDR3 is 16 amino acids long. The germline gives CDR1 SEHNR, CDR2 FQNEAQ (reference sequence). The CDR3 DNA follows: TGTGCCAGCAGAGGCAAAGCGGGGGGAGACTACAATGAGCAGTTCTTC. Its translation is CASRGKAGGDYNEQFF. Drawing the rest from reference TRBV7-9 and TRBJ2-1, the complete variable domain is DTGVSQNPRHKITKRGQNVTFRCDPISEHNRLYWYRQTLGQGPEFLTYFQNEAQLEKSRLLSDRFSAERPKGSFSTLEIQRTEQGDSAMYLCASRGKAGGDYNEQFFGPGTRLTVL.

This clonotype came up many times. This rearrangement joins TRBV7-2 to TRBJ1-1, with D hard to call. Germline V gene data show CDR1 as SGHTA and CDR2 as FQGNSA. CDR3 length equals 14 residues. With 1 base removed from V and 1 base from J, the gap between germline ends came to 7 bases. In DNA form, the CDR3 reads TGTGCCAGCAGCTTAGAAGTGGGGAACACTGAAGCTTTCTTT. This gives the protein CASSLEVGNTEAFF. Filled out from reference TRBV7-2 and TRBJ1-1, the complete variable domain reads GAGVSQSPSNKVTEKGKDVELRCDPISGHTALYWYRQSLGQGLEFLIYFQGNSAPDKSGLPSDRFSAERTGGSVSTLTIQRTQQEDSAVYLCASSLEVGNTEAFFGQGTRLTVV.

This chain joins TRBV7-3 and TRBJ1-1, with 8 bases aligning to TRBD1. The germline V gene encodes CDR1 SGHTA and CDR2 FQGTGA. V was pared by 5 bases and J by 3 bases, with 11 bases of the junction left unmatched. This CDR3 contains 16 residues. The CDR3 nucleotides read TGTGCCAGCAGCATCAGGACAGGGATGCGGGACACTGAAGCTTTCTTT. It specifies CASSIRTGMRDTEAFF. The full variable domain, its missing parts supplied by reference TRBV7-3 and TRBJ1-1, is GAGVSQTPSNKVTEKGKYVELRCDPISGHTALYWYRQSLGQGPEFLIYFQGTGAADDSGLPNDRFFAVRPEGSVSTLKIQRTERGDSAVYLCASSIRTGMRDTEAFFGQGTRLTVV.

This clonotype was counted many times. The chain combines TRBV29-1 with TRBJ2-6, with D unclear. Germline CDR1 reads SQVTM; CDR2 reads ANQGSEA. The CDR3 has 15 residues. V was trimmed by 4 bases and J by 0 bases, leaving 10 bases between them. CDR3 sequence: CSVATLHSGANVLTF. CDR3 in DNA: TGCAGCGTTGCCACCTTGCACTCTGGGGCCAACGTCCTGACTTTC.

The genes are TRBV6-2 or TRBV6-3 and TRBJ1-2; D is perhaps TRBD1 (5 bases). The CDR3 extends over 14 amino acids. Trimming stripped 6 bases from V and 1 base from J, with 12 bases between. Germline V gene lookup returns CDR1 MNHEY and CDR2 SVGEGT. CDR3 sequence (DNA): TGTGCCAGCAGAACCGGGACGGATAACTATGGCTACACCTTC. It codes for CASRTGTDNYGYTF.

This clonotype was detected a few times. The chain couples TRBV6-5 to TRBJ1-1; D is possibly TRBD1 (6 bases). Looked up from germline, CDR1 is MNHEY and CDR2 is SVGAGI. Trimming left V 6 bases short and J 8 bases short, with 19 bases between. The length of the CDR3 is 14 residues. The CDR3 protein is CASSHTPPRGEAFF. The CDR3 DNA sequence: TGTGCCAGCAGCCACACTCCACCCAGGGGAGAAGCTTTCTTT.

This clonotype was detected ten times or more. The V and J genes are TRBV27 and TRBJ2-1; D perhaps matches TRBD1 (5 bases). The CDR3 has 13 amino acids. Germline loops: CDR1 MNHEY, CDR2 SMNVEV (reference sequence). Trimming shortened V by 6 bases and J by 5 bases, and 11 bases separated the two germline ends. CDR3 loop: CASSRQSHNEQFF. DNA of the CDR3: TGTGCCAGCAGCCGACAGTCCCACAATGAGCAGTTCTTC.

The chain joins TRBV7-2 to TRBJ1-1; D uncertain. Germline CDR1 SGHTA, CDR2 FQGNSA. V was cut by 1 base and J by 7 bases, with 10 bases left in between. CDR3 length equals 13 residues. The CDR3 region has the DNA TGTGCCAGCAGCTTAGAGGAGGACGGTGAAGCTTTCTTT. It encodes CASSLEEDGEAFF.

This rearrangement joins TRBV7-3 to TRBJ2-5; TRBD1 matches 8 bases. J was trimmed by 3 bases and V by 5 bases; bases with no gene match: 2. Germline loops: CDR1 SGHTA, CDR2 FQGTGA. The CDR3 is made up of 13 amino acids. CDR3 nucleotide sequence: TGTGCCAGCAGCGAGGACAGGGAAGAGACCCAGTACTTC. Its protein product is CASSEDREETQYF.

This chain connects TRBV4-1 to TRBJ1-5; a weak D match, TRBD1 (5 bases). CDR3 length equals 17 residues. The V end was cut by 0 bases, the J end by 0 bases, with 12 bases between. The germline V gene encodes CDR1 MGHRA and CDR2 YSYEKL. The CDR3 coding sequence is TGCGCCAGCAGCCAAGAGGGGCCAGGGTTTAGCAATCAGCCCCAGCATTTT. Its protein is CASSQEGPGFSNQPQHF.

The J gene is TRBJ2-7, the V gene TRBV2; D unresolved. The V end lost 8 bases, the J end lost 0 bases, and 14 bases lay between the germline ends. CDR3 size: 14 residues. The germline V gene has CDR1 SNHLY and CDR2 FYNNEI. The CDR3 bases are TGTGCCAGCGTCGGGCACCAGAGCTCCTACGAGCAGTACTTC. Translating it yields CASVGHQSSYEQYF.

The chain links TRBV20-1 to TRBJ2-1; 9 bases fit TRBD2. CDR1 is DFQATT and CDR2 is SNEGSKA in the germline V gene (reference sequence). CDR3 length: 17 residues. V lost 0 bases and J lost 2; bases outside the gene matches: 8. In DNA form, the CDR3 reads TGCAGTGCTAGAGATCCCAGGGTAGCGGGGGCCTACAATGAGCAGTTCTTC. It specifies CSARDPRVAGAYNEQFF.

The chain joins TRBV28 to TRBJ1-2; D ambiguous. Germline V gene lookup returns CDR1 MDHEN and CDR2 SYDVKM. CDR3 length: 14 amino acids. The germline V and J ends were trimmed by 7 bases and 7 bases, with 19 bases remaining between them. In DNA form, the CDR3 reads TGTGCCAGCACGTCGGGCAGCCGCTACGGTGGCTACACCTTC. This gives the protein CASTSGSRYGGYTF.

This chain connects TRBV7-9 to TRBJ1-1, with 7 bases fitting TRBD1. The CDR3 totals 19 residues. V was pared by 0 bases and J by 3 bases, with 16 bases of the junction left unmatched. In germline, CDR1 is SEHNR, CDR2 FQNEAQ (reference sequence). The CDR3 DNA is TGTGCCAGCAGCTTAGCCTCCCCAAAACAGGGGATTAGGGACACTGAAGCTTTCTTT. The encoded protein is CASSLASPKQGIRDTEAFF.

This clonotype was picked up a small number of times. The rearrangement joins TRBV5-5 to TRBJ2-7; the match to TRBD1 covers 9 bases. V shed 5 bases, J shed 2 bases, and the junction held 5 bases outside the gene matches. The CDR3 is 14 residues long. Germline V gives CDR1 SGHKS, CDR2 YYEKEE (reference sequence). CDR3 sequence (DNA): TGTGCCAGCAGATCTGGGACAGGGACCTACGAGCAGTACGTC. Residues: CASRSGTGTYEQYV.

The chain recombines TRBV6-6 with TRBJ2-4; D is perhaps TRBD1 (6 bases). V lost 2 bases and J lost 6, with 14 bases in between. The CDR3 is made up of 15 amino acids. The germline V gene has CDR1 MNHNY and CDR2 SVGAGI (reference sequence). CDR3 protein: CASSYGAGVGNIQYF. DNA of the CDR3: TGTGCCAGCAGTTACGGAGCAGGGGTTGGAAACATTCAGTACTTC.

This clonotype was recorded a few times. This rearrangement joins TRBV28 to TRBJ1-1; no firm D call. Per germline, CDR1 MDHEN and CDR2 SYDVKM. The CDR3 sequence is 15 residues long. The V end was cut by 1 base, the J end by 0 bases, with 9 bases between. The CDR3 sequence: CASSLFPPMNTEAFF. The CDR3 DNA follows: TGTGCCAGCAGTTTATTCCCGCCCATGAACACTGAAGCTTTCTTT. Together with reference TRBV28 and TRBJ1-1, the CDR3 gives the full variable domain: DVKVTQSSRYLVKRTGEKVFLECVQDMDHENMFWYRQDPGLGLRLIYFSYDVKMKEKGDIPEGYSVSREKKERFSLILESASTNQTSMYLCASSLFPPMNTEAFFGQGTRLTVV.

This clonotype was counted at least ten times. The chain links TRBV7-2 to TRBJ2-7, with D tentatively TRBD2 (5 bases). The CDR3 contains 15 residues. Germline V gives CDR1 SGHTA, CDR2 FQGNSA. The V and J ends lost 2 bases and 2 bases respectively, with 13 bases between them. CDR3 bases: TGTGCCAGCAGCTTATCTGCCGAGAGGGCCTACGAGCAGTACGTC. The encoded protein is CASSLSAERAYEQYV.

In the case of this clonotype: With a much larger clone just one base away, this may be a read error. The chain joins TRBV7-2 to TRBJ2-3, with D unresolved. V lost 3 bases and J lost 2, with 6 bases in between. Per germline, CDR1 SGHTA and CDR2 FQGNSA. The CDR3 has 13 residues. The CDR3 DNA reads TGTGCCAGCAGCTTCCCCAACACAGATACGCAGTATTTT. Protein product: CASSFPNTDTQYF.

The J gene is TRBJ2-7, the V gene TRBV6-1; TRBD2 matches 10 bases. In germline, CDR1 is MNHNS, CDR2 SASEGT. This CDR3 has 15 amino acids. The trim removed 6 bases at V and 3 bases at J, leaving 8 bases unmatched. The chain's CDR3 is CASSQTSGPIYEQYV. CDR3 DNA: TGTGCCAGCAGCCAGACTAGCGGGCCCATCTACGAGCAGTACGTC.

This clonotype was recorded many times. The genes are TRBV29-1 and TRBJ1-2; D not resolved. The V gene lost 3 bases and the J gene lost 8 bases, with 13 bases spanning the gap. The germline V gene encodes CDR1 SQVTM and CDR2 ANQGSEA. The CDR3 runs 12 residues. CDR3 sequence (DNA): TGCAGCGTTGACCTGGGAATGGAAGGCTACACCTTC. Encoded protein: CSVDLGMEGYTF.

V gene TRBV24-1 combines with J gene TRBJ2-1; the match to TRBD1 covers 8 bases. CDR1 and CDR2 from the germline V gene are KGHDR and SFDVKD. This CDR3 contains 14 residues. The V and J ends lost 0 bases and 6 bases, in that order; junction bases with no gene match: 0. The CDR3 region is CATSDLGQGNEQFF. The CDR3 region has the DNA TGTGCCACCAGTGATTTGGGACAGGGCAATGAGCAGTTCTTC.

The chain uses TRBV12-3 or TRBV12-4 and TRBJ1-2; 11 positions match TRBD1. This CDR3 has 16 residues. The V gene end was trimmed by 1 base and the J gene end by 3 bases; junction bases not matched to a gene: 4. This CDR3 is CASSLGRTGGYYGYTF. The CDR3 nucleotides read TGTGCCAGCAGTTTAGGGAGGACAGGGGGCTACTATGGCTACACCTTC.

The CDR3 spells CSVGTSTGPNQPQHF. CDR3 coding DNA: TGCAGCGTTGGAACCTCGACAGGGCCCAATCAGCCCCAGCATTTT. The chain combines TRBV29-1 with TRBJ1-5; 7 positions agree with TRBD1. Germline CDR1 and CDR2: SQVTM and ANQGSEA. The CDR3 is 15 amino acids. V trimming: 4 bases; J trimming: 3 bases; junction bases outside the gene matches: 9.

This clonotype has a handful of counts. This rearrangement joins TRBV20-1 to TRBJ2-5; 8 nucleotides match TRBD1. The CDR3 consists of 15 residues. V shed 8 bases, J shed 1 base, and the junction held 12 bases outside the gene matches. CDR1 DFQATT and CDR2 SNEGSKA come from the germline V gene (reference sequence). The CDR3 is CSWQSGGGVQETQYF. In DNA form, the CDR3 reads TGCAGTTGGCAATCAGGGGGCGGGGTCCAAGAGACCCAGTACTTC.

Turning to this clonotype: Since a much larger clone is just one base distant, this may be a read error. The chain employs TRBV7-6 and TRBJ1-2; D perhaps matches TRBD1 (5 bases). The CDR3 runs to 13 residues. The germline V gene encodes CDR1 SGHVS and CDR2 FNYEAQ. The CDR3 loop reads CVSSFTSGNGYTF. The DNA for the CDR3 is TGTGTCAGCAGCTTCACGTCAGGGAACGGCTACACCTTC.

In this sample, this clonotype turned up a few times. V and J are TRBV12-5 and TRBJ2-5, with TRBD2 matching over 7 bases. Germline-derived CDR1 and CDR2 are LGHNT and FRNRAP. CDR3 length equals 15 residues. Losses at the gene ends were 3 bases for V and 1 base for J; bases not matched to a gene: 5. The CDR3 DNA sequence: TGTGCTAGTGGTTTCAGCGGGGCGACCCAAGAGACCCAGTACTTC. Its translation is CASGFSGATQETQYF.